The present entry profiles one TCR beta chain with its context. What was sequenced were expressed TCRB transcripts, since all of the isolated RNA had been reverse transcribed. Libraries were prepared by immunoSEQ multiplex PCR; TCRdb keeps only in-frame clonotypes and omits some of them. The sample consists of 300,000 to 400,000 clones, approximately 10% of them appearing once. The data were obtained in a study of beta chain features in type 1 diabetes. Sequenced sample: naive CD4+ T cells from blood. This TCR derives from a woman aged 25 to 45 in good health.

The DNA of the CDR3 is TGTGCCTGGAGTCCGGGACAGGGGGTTTCTTTCTTT. Encoded protein: CAWSPGQGVSFF. V and J are TRBV30 and TRBJ1-1, with 11 bases identical to TRBD1. The CDR3 extends over 12 amino acids. Germline loops: CDR1 GTSNPN, CDR2 SVGIG (reference sequence). The V gene end was trimmed by 2 bases and the J gene end by 12 bases; junction bases not matched to a gene: 5.